The 3 T cell receptor beta chains listed next were all sequenced from one sample in a study of graft-versus-host responses after intestinal transplantation (dated by TCRdb to the early 2020s). Dithiothreitol, EDTA incubations and collagenase D digestion were used to isolate intraepithelial and lamina propria lymphocytes from graft specimens. Receptors were amplified or captured by the immunoSEQ multiplex PCR assay. The clones in this table, taken by TCRdb from immuneACCESS, are in-frame only. Not every clone is retained; where verified, under half of the shortfall comes from an unresolved V gene, and the cause of the rest is unknown. This sample has 15,000 to 20,000 clones in its table, and approximately 83% of those were observed once. The ten largest account for roughly 3.8% of the sample. This sample comprised ileum tissue, obtained approximately 83 weeks after intestinal transplantation. The receptors stem from a human patient who received an intestinal transplant, so some T cells may come from the graft donor.

This clone was seen a few times. The chain couples TRBV14 to TRBJ2-2; D might be TRBD1 or TRBD2, each matching 5 bases. Germline V lookup: CDR1 SGHDN, CDR2 FVKESK. V shed 5 bases and J shed 0 bases, with 10 bases lying between them. This CDR3 contains 15 residues. The DNA of the CDR3 is TGTGCCAGCAGCAGACGAGGGGCGAACACCGGGGAGCTGTTTTTT. Amino acids: CASSRRGANTGELFF.

Worth noting for this clone: The sample has other DNA sequences that encode this CDR3 too. J is TRBJ2-2 and V is TRBV6-4; 8 bases fit TRBD2. This CDR3 has 18 residues. The germline V gene encodes CDR1 MRHNA and CDR2 SNTAGT. Losses at the gene ends were 4 bases for V and 0 bases for J; bases not matched to a gene: 10. The CDR3 coding sequence is TGTGCCAGCAGTGGAGGAAGCGGGGGTCCGACGAACACCGGGGAGCTGTTTTTT. Amino acid sequence: CASSGGSGGPTNTGELFF.

The chain has TRBV21-1 and TRBJ2-1; TRBD1, the table's D call, was not compared with the DNA. TRBV21-1 is marked as a pseudogene. The CDR3 consists of 17 residues. In DNA, the CDR3 is TGTGCCAGCAGCAAAGTCTTACAACAGGGTTGCTACAATGAGCAGTTCTTC. It codes for CASSKVLQQGCYNEQFF.